This entry lists 23 T cell receptor beta chains sequenced from one sample in a study of T cells in Graves' hyperthyroidism and ophthalmopathy. Amplification targeted TCR beta CDR3 regions from RNA transcripts. Carried out on the TCR CDR3, a first-round RT-PCR used the HTBI primer set. Each CDR3 protein is one row after TCRdb ran MiXCR on the multiplex PCR reads. The table lists approximately 560,000 distinct CDR3 sequences, 40% to 55% of them singletons. Sequences were obtained from peripheral blood or thyroid tissue (not recorded which). The receptors were gathered from a woman younger than 30 with Graves' hyperthyroidism.

V and J are TRBV2 and TRBJ1-2; TRBD1 might be the D (5 bases). Deletions cut 6 bases from V and 5 bases from J, with 16 bases between. The length of the CDR3 is 14 residues. Germline assignment: CDR1 SNHLY and CDR2 FYNNEI. CDR3 region: CASSYQGPMYGYTF. As DNA, the CDR3 is TGTGCCAGCAGCTATCAGGGTCCAATGTATGGCTACACCTTC. The full variable domain, with the rest looked up from reference TRBV2 and TRBJ1-2, is EPEVTQTPSHQVTQMGQEVILRCVPISNHLYFYWYRQILGQKVEFLVSFYNNEISEKSEIFDDQFSVERPDGSNFTLKIRSTKLEDSAMYFCASSYQGPMYGYTFGSGTRLTVV.

This clonotype was seen only a few times. The chain is built from TRBV25-1 and TRBJ2-3, with TRBD2 matching 11 bases. The CDR3 spans 17 residues. Germline V lookup: CDR1 MGHDK, CDR2 SYGVNS. J lost 1 base, V lost 3 bases, and 6 bases had no gene match. This chain's CDR3 is CASSEGRTSGRTDTQYF. The CDR3 region has the DNA TGTGCCAGCAGTGAGGGCCGGACTAGCGGGCGCACAGATACGCAGTATTTT.

This clonotype showed up just once. The DNA for the CDR3 is TGCAGTGCTAGAGAGGCCAGGGAGGTGGTGACCCAGTACTTC. Translated: CSAREAREVVTQYF. The chain carries TRBV20-1 and TRBJ2-5, with a weak D call TRBD2 (6 bases). V shed 0 bases and J shed 7 bases, with 15 bases lying between them. The CDR3 contains 14 residues. The germline CDR1 and CDR2 sequences are DFQATT and SNEGSKA (reference sequence).

This clonotype was detected many times. The rearrangement uses TRBV2 and TRBJ2-5, with D perhaps matching TRBD1 (6 bases). V shed 7 bases and J shed 4 bases, with 10 bases lying between them. The CDR3 consists of 12 residues. The germline gives CDR1 SNHLY, CDR2 FYNNEI. CDR3 sequence (DNA): TGTGCCAGCACAGGCAGGGGAGAGACCCAGTACTTC. Encoded protein: CASTGRGETQYF.

The V and J genes are TRBV29-1 and TRBJ1-1; D remains unclear. From germline, CDR1 is SQVTM and CDR2 ANQGSEA. The CDR3 is made up of 11 amino acids. V was clipped by 8 bases and J by 6 bases, with 13 bases between them. CDR3 nucleotide sequence: TGCAGCTACCTACGTGGCTCTGAAGCTTTCTTT. It specifies CSYLRGSEAFF.

V is TRBV7-2 and J is TRBJ2-2, with 10 bases aligning to TRBD2. V lost 10 bases and J lost 4; bases outside the gene matches: 12. The CDR3 runs 16 residues. Germline lookup yields CDR1 SGHTA and CDR2 FQGNSA. CDR3 coding DNA: TGTGCCACCCCTGACAGCGGGAGGGCCGCCACCGGGGAGCTGTTTTTT. This encodes CATPDSGRAATGELFF. Complete variable domain (other parts from reference TRBV7-2 and TRBJ2-2): GAGVSQSPSNKVTEKGKDVELRCDPISGHTALYWYRQSLGQGLEFLIYFQGNSAPDKSGLPSDRFSAERTGGSVSTLTIQRTQQEDSAVYLCATPDSGRAATGELFFGEGSRLTVL.

As to this clonotype: Just one base apart from a much larger clone, this may be a read error. The chain links TRBV2 to TRBJ2-7, with D possibly TRBD2 on 5 matching bases. Germline assignment: CDR1 SNHLY and CDR2 FYNNEI. This CDR3 has 15 residues. Trimming cost V 6 bases and J 7 bases, with 22 bases left between them. In DNA, the CDR3 is TGTGCCAGCAGGATAAACCTGCAAGCATCGGGGGAGCAGTACTTC. Its protein product is CASRINLQASGEQYF. Filled out from reference TRBV2 and TRBJ2-7, the complete variable domain reads EPEVTQTPSHQVTQMGQEVILRCVPISNHLYFYWYRQILGQKVEFLVSFYNNEISEKSEIFDDQFSVERPDGSNFTLKIRSTKLEDSAMYFCASRINLQASGEQYFGPGTRLTVT.

Regarding this clonotype: A junction end diverges from the germline sequence, so it may reflect a read error. CDR3 loop: CASSHNDRAGRAFF. The CDR3 bases are TGCGCCAGCAGCCACAATGACAGGGCAGGGAGGGCTTTCTTT. The rearrangement links TRBV7-9 to TRBJ1-1; TRBD1 aligns across 7 bases. This CDR3 has 14 residues. Germline CDR1 is SEHNR and CDR2 is FQNEAQ (reference sequence).

This sequence joins TRBV7-2 and TRBJ2-2, with no clear D. V was shortened by 5 bases and J by 2 bases, with 9 bases between the two germline ends. CDR3 length: 14 residues. CDR1 is SGHTA and CDR2 is FQGNSA in the germline V gene. CDR3 bases: TGTGCCAGCAGCCAAGAGATAAACACCGGGGAGCTGTTTTTT. This translates into CASSQEINTGELFF.

V is TRBV2 and J is TRBJ2-2; tentatively, D is TRBD1 (6 bases). The germline V and J ends were trimmed by 7 bases and 7 bases, with 22 bases remaining between them. This CDR3 has 16 amino acids. Germline CDR1 SNHLY, CDR2 FYNNEI. CDR3 nucleotides: TGTGCCAGCACCCTCCGCAGGGGAGATATGGGCGGGGAGCTGTTTTTT. This codes for CASTLRRGDMGGELFF.

This clonotype was recorded a few times. J is TRBJ1-4 and V is TRBV7-8, with TRBD1 as a possible D gene (5 bases). There are 17 residues in the CDR3. CDR1 SGHVS and CDR2 FQNEAQ come from the germline V gene. V lost 5 bases and J lost 3, with 19 bases in between. The CDR3 sequence: CASSRGRVRLANEKLFF. The DNA for the CDR3 is TGTGCCAGCAGCCGTGGCAGGGTCAGGTTGGCTAATGAAAAACTGTTTTTT.

This clonotype was found a few times. This chain uses TRBV2 with TRBJ1-6; no reliable D call. Germline-derived CDR1 and CDR2 are SNHLY and FYNNEI. The CDR3 totals 13 residues. Trimming removed 7 bases at V and 8 bases at J, with 12 bases between. DNA of the CDR3: TGTGCCAGCAAGGCGGCGGAAGATTCACCCCTCCACTTT. Protein sequence: CASKAAEDSPLHF.

This clonotype was seen only once. V gene TRBV6-1 combines with J gene TRBJ1-5; the D gene is possibly TRBD1 (5 bases). Germline CDR1 reads MNHNS; CDR2 reads SASEGT. The CDR3 sequence is 15 residues long. V shed 7 bases and J shed 4 bases, with 17 bases lying between them. The CDR3 DNA reads TGTGCCAGCACAGACGGGGCATCTTTTAATCAGCCCCAGCATTTT. Its protein product is CASTDGASFNQPQHF.

The chain is built from TRBV7-2 and TRBJ2-5, with TRBD1 matching over 10 bases. Trimming cost V 5 bases and J 5 bases; bases outside gene matches: 5. CDR1 SGHTA and CDR2 FQGNSA come from the germline V gene. This CDR3 spans 14 amino acids. CDR3 DNA: TGTGCCAGCAGCGGGACAGGGGCTTCGGAGACCCAGTACTTC. Amino acid sequence: CASSGTGASETQYF.

This chain links TRBV24-1 with TRBJ1-1; D unresolved. CDR1 is KGHDR, CDR2 SFDVKD, per germline. This CDR3 has 14 amino acids. CDR3 protein: CASGSRPGHTEAFF. In DNA form, the CDR3 reads TGTGCTAGTGGTTCCCGTCCGGGTCACACTGAAGCTTTCTTT.

This clonotype showed up many times. The chain employs TRBV29-1 and TRBJ1-1, with 8 bases aligning to TRBD1. CDR3 length: 13 residues. From germline, CDR1 is SQVTM and CDR2 ANQGSEA. V lost 1 base, J lost 3 bases, and 1 base stayed unmatched. CDR3 nucleotide sequence: TGCAGCGTTGAAGGGACAGGGCACACTGAAGCTTTCTTT. It translates to CSVEGTGHTEAFF.

A few counts support this clonotype. J is TRBJ1-5 and V is TRBV9; no firm D call. CDR1 and CDR2 (germline): SGDLS, YYNGEE. This CDR3 comprises 13 residues. V lost 0 bases to trimming and J lost 4 bases, with 5 bases between them. CDR3 sequence reads: CASSVGDNQPQHF. DNA of the CDR3: TGTGCCAGCAGCGTAGGGGATAATCAGCCCCAGCATTTT. The complete variable domain, with remaining parts taken from reference TRBV9 and TRBJ1-5, reads DSGVTQTPKHLITATGQRVTLRCSPRSGDLSVYWYQQSLDQGLQFLIQYYNGEERAKGNILERFSAQQFPDLHSELNLSSLELGDSALYFCASSVGDNQPQHFGDGTRLSIL.

The chain employs TRBV19 and TRBJ1-1; D is uncertain. The V end lost 3 bases, the J end lost 1 base, and 9 bases lay between the germline ends. Germline CDR1 LNHDA, CDR2 SQIVND (reference sequence). This CDR3 has 14 residues. CDR3 nucleotide sequence: TGTGCCAGTAGTATCAGTAGCCAGAACACTGAAGCTTTCTTT. Translating gives CASSISSQNTEAFF.

This clonotype has a count of ten or more. The chain combines TRBV10-3 with TRBJ1-6; 8 bases are a match to TRBD1. The germline V gene has CDR1 ENHRY and CDR2 SYGVKD. V was clipped by 7 bases and J by 10 bases; unmatched bases: 9. There are 14 residues in the CDR3. CDR3 DNA sequence: TGTGCCATCAACACGGGACAGGAGAGCTCACCCCTCCACTTT. Protein: CAINTGQESSPLHF.

CDR3 amino acids: CASSAIPGFGNTIYF. CDR3 DNA: TGTGCCAGCAGTGCTATCCCAGGGTTTGGAAACACCATATATTTT. The chain is built from TRBV25-1 and TRBJ1-3; D may be TRBD1 (5 bases). Germline values: CDR1 MGHDK, CDR2 SYGVNS. V was clipped by 4 bases and J by 3 bases, with 13 bases between them. The CDR3 is 15 amino acids. Using reference TRBV25-1 and TRBJ1-3 for the parts outside the CDR3, the full variable domain is EADIYQTPRYLVIGTGKKITLECSQTMGHDKMYWYQQDPGMELHLIHYSYGVNSTEKGDLSSESTVSRIRTEHFPLTLESARPSHTSQYLCASSAIPGFGNTIYFGEGSWLTVV.

The J gene is TRBJ1-5, the V gene TRBV5-1; TRBD1 might be the D (5 bases). The germline gives CDR1 SGHRS, CDR2 YFSETQ. V lost 3 bases to trimming and J lost 1 base, with 11 bases between them. CDR3 length: 15 amino acids. Here the CDR3 reads CASSWEGVSNQPQHF. In DNA, the CDR3 is TGCGCCAGCAGCTGGGAAGGGGTCAGCAATCAGCCCCAGCATTTT.

This clonotype was recorded at least ten times. This rearrangement joins TRBV29-1 to TRBJ1-1; possible D gene TRBD1, 6 bases. The CDR3 loop spans 13 amino acids. Trimming cost V 4 bases and J 1 base, with 10 bases left between them. Germline V gene data show CDR1 as SQVTM and CDR2 as ANQGSEA. The CDR3 sequence is CSVADRPNTEAFF. As DNA, the CDR3 is TGCAGCGTTGCCGACAGGCCGAACACTGAAGCTTTCTTT.

This clonotype was observed a few times. V and J are TRBV6-5 and TRBJ2-7; D is perhaps TRBD1 or TRBD2 (6 bases each). The CDR3 extends over 15 amino acids. Germline CDR1 is MNHEY and CDR2 is SVGAGI. V lost 10 bases to trimming and J lost 6 bases, with 25 bases between them. For the CDR3, the DNA is TGTGCCACGTTAGGCCGGGACTCAGGGGCCCCCGAGCAGTACTTC. Amino acids: CATLGRDSGAPEQYF.